The 25 T cell receptor beta chains given below trace back to one sample, sequenced in a study of CD8+ T cells in alopecia areata. Investigators isolated RNA and reverse transcribed it into cDNA to act as the sequencing template. The data were produced by immunoSEQ multiplex PCR, yet TCRdb's version contains in-frame clones alone and is incomplete. The table lists roughly 130,000 clones, roughly 61% of them singletons. The source was CD4+ T cells sorted from blood, collected at week 0. These TCRs come from a human donor with alopecia areata.

The rearrangement links TRBV5-1 to TRBJ1-1; 8 bases match TRBD1. Germline values: CDR1 SGHRS, CDR2 YFSETQ. The ends lost 5 bases at V and 0 bases at J; junction bases unmatched: 3. CDR3 length: 14 amino acids. In nucleotides, the CDR3 is TGCGCCAGCAGGTTGACAGGGGTGAACACTGAAGCTTTCTTT. It encodes CASRLTGVNTEAFF.

This clone was seen more than once but under ten times. This rearrangement joins TRBV29-1 to TRBJ1-1; the D gene is possibly TRBD1 (5 bases). This CDR3 spans 14 amino acids. Looked up from germline, CDR1 is SQVTM and CDR2 is ANQGSEA. V dropped 8 bases and J dropped 6 bases, with 22 bases sitting between them. The CDR3 region is CSHQFPAAGPEAFF. CDR3 DNA: TGCAGCCACCAGTTTCCGGCTGCGGGACCTGAAGCTTTCTTT.

The chain has TRBV6-6 and TRBJ1-1; D call uncertain. The V and J ends lost 2 bases and 4 bases respectively, with 5 bases between them. The CDR3 contains 12 residues. CDR1 MNHNY and CDR2 SVGAGI come from the germline V gene (reference sequence). Written as DNA, the CDR3 is TGTGCCAGCAGTTACGACATCACTGAAGCTTTCTTT. It is translated as CASSYDITEAFF.

The chain has TRBV5-4 and TRBJ2-7; D not certain. CDR1 and CDR2 from the germline V gene are SGHNT and YYREEE (reference sequence). This CDR3 contains 13 residues. The V and J ends lost 1 base and 2 bases respectively, with 7 bases between them. In nucleotides, the CDR3 is TGTGCCAGCAGCTTGCTACAGACCTACGAGCAGTACTTC. Protein product: CASSLLQTYEQYF.

The rearrangement uses TRBV7-2 and TRBJ2-3; 10 bases line up with TRBD2. This CDR3 has 15 amino acids. Germline V gene lookup returns CDR1 SGHTA and CDR2 FQGNSA. V was clipped by 5 bases and J by 5 bases; unmatched bases: 7. For the CDR3, the DNA is TGTGCCAGCAGCCCAAGTAGCGGGGGGATAGATACGCAGTATTTT. It encodes CASSPSSGGIDTQYF.

The gene calls are TRBV7-2 and TRBJ2-2; 9 bases align to TRBD1. Germline V gene lookup returns CDR1 SGHTA and CDR2 FQGNSA. Germline trimming cut 1 base from V and 6 bases from J; bases unmatched to any gene: 6. This CDR3 is 16 amino acids long. In DNA, the CDR3 is TGTGCCAGCAGCTTAGTTTCGGGGACAGGGCCCGGGGAGCTGTTTTTT. It codes for CASSLVSGTGPGELFF.

The chain is built from TRBV7-8 and TRBJ1-1, with no clear D. Germline V CDR1 and CDR2: SGHVS, FQNEAQ. The CDR3 totals 11 residues. Trimming cost V 5 bases and J 11 bases, with 12 bases left between them. The CDR3 region is CASSQSHTAFF. CDR3 nucleotides: TGTGCCAGCAGCCAATCCCATACGGCTTTCTTT.

This chain uses TRBV6-5 with TRBJ1-2; D may be TRBD1 (6 bases). This CDR3 comprises 14 residues. V was clipped by 8 bases and J by 4 bases, with 17 bases between them. Germline V gene data show CDR1 as MNHEY and CDR2 as SVGAGI. CDR3 amino acids: CASGSGGRGYGYTF. The CDR3 DNA reads as TGTGCCAGCGGCTCGGGGGGGCGAGGCTATGGCTACACCTTC.

This clone has just a few counts. This chain uses TRBV21-1 with TRBJ1-4. TRBV21-1 is given as a pseudogene. This CDR3 has 14 amino acids. CDR3 in DNA: TGTGCCAGCAGCAAAAAGTGGGAGTGGGAAAAACTGTTTTTT. Protein sequence: CASSKKWEWEKLFF.

The rearrangement links TRBV7-2 to TRBJ2-1, with D possibly TRBD1 on 5 matching bases. Germline CDR1 is SGHTA and CDR2 is FQGNSA. V was pared by 5 bases and J by 7 bases, with 9 bases between. The CDR3 extends over 12 amino acids. CDR3 sequence reads: CASSVRENEQFF. CDR3 DNA: TGTGCCAGCAGCGTCAGGGAAAATGAGCAGTTCTTC. The variable domain in full, with the rest retrieved from reference TRBV7-2 and TRBJ2-1, is GAGVSQSPSNKVTEKGKDVELRCDPISGHTALYWYRQSLGQGLEFLIYFQGNSAPDKSGLPSDRFSAERTGGSVSTLTIQRTQQEDSAVYLCASSVRENEQFFGPGTRLTVL.

This chain joins TRBV10-3 and TRBJ2-3; 12 bases agree with TRBD2. Germline V gives CDR1 ENHRY, CDR2 SYGVKD. The junction had 9 bases not matched to a gene; V was cut back by 7 bases and J by 1 base. The CDR3 has 17 residues. Written as DNA, the CDR3 is TGTGCCATCAAGCTAGCGGGAGGGCTAGCTGGCACAGATACGCAGTATTTT. This sequence encodes CAIKLAGGLAGTDTQYF.

This sequence joins TRBV2 and TRBJ1-4; 10 positions match TRBD1. CDR1 and CDR2 (germline): SNHLY, FYNNEI. The CDR3 runs to 16 residues. Trimming at V came to 4 bases and at J to 7 bases, leaving 9 bases not matched to a gene. DNA for the CDR3: TGTGCCAGCAGTGGCCGGGGACAGGGGAAGGGTGAAAAACTGTTTTTT. Translating gives CASSGRGQGKGEKLFF. Supplemented by reference TRBV2 and TRBJ1-4, the full variable domain reads EPEVTQTPSHQVTQMGQEVILRCVPISNHLYFYWYRQILGQKVEFLVSFYNNEISEKSEIFDDQFSVERPDGSNFTLKIRSTKLEDSAMYFCASSGRGQGKGEKLFFGSGTQLSVL.

This clone was counted only a few times. The J gene is TRBJ1-6, the V gene TRBV5-1; 8 nucleotides agree with TRBD1. The V gene end was trimmed by 3 bases and the J gene end by 10 bases; junction bases not matched to a gene: 6. The CDR3 contains 14 residues. Germline V CDR1 and CDR2: SGHRS, YFSETQ. CDR3 residues: CASSSGQGSSPLHF. In DNA, the CDR3 is TGCGCCAGCAGCTCCGGACAGGGAAGCTCACCCCTCCACTTT.

The chain combines TRBV10-3 with TRBJ2-7; 11 bases fit TRBD2. V lost 4 bases and J lost 5; bases outside the gene matches: 10. CDR3 length equals 16 residues. Germline values: CDR1 ENHRY, CDR2 SYGVKD. CDR3 sequence: CAISGSSGGHGDEQYF. CDR3 coding DNA: TGTGCCATCAGTGGGTCTAGCGGGGGGCACGGGGACGAGCAGTACTTC.

The V and J genes are TRBV7-9 and TRBJ2-7, with 7 bases identical to TRBD2. Per germline, CDR1 SEHNR and CDR2 FQNEAQ (reference sequence). The CDR3 has 16 residues. V shed 3 bases, J shed 2 bases, and the junction held 10 bases outside the gene matches. CDR3 DNA: TGTGCCAGCAGCTTTTCAGGGCAGCGGGAAGCCTACGAGCAGTACTTC. It is translated as CASSFSGQREAYEQYF. The full variable domain, completed using reference TRBV7-9 and TRBJ2-7, is DTGVSQNPRHKITKRGQNVTFRCDPISEHNRLYWYRQTLGQGPEFLTYFQNEAQLEKSRLLSDRFSAERPKGSFSTLEIQRTEQGDSAMYLCASSFSGQREAYEQYFGPGTRLTVT.

This clone was detected only a few times. The same CDR3 can be traced to other DNA sequences in this sample. The chain links TRBV7-8 to TRBJ1-1, with D possibly TRBD1 on 6 matching bases. Germline loops: CDR1 SGHVS, CDR2 FQNEAQ. This CDR3 has 15 amino acids. Trimming shortened V by 1 base and J by 2 bases, and 11 bases separated the two germline ends. The chain's CDR3 is CASSLVGGVNTEAFF. The CDR3 nucleotides are TGTGCCAGCAGCTTAGTGGGGGGCGTAAACACTGAAGCTTTCTTT.

The chain employs TRBV5-6 and TRBJ2-5, with TRBD1 matching 10 bases. The CDR3 covers 14 residues. Germline V gene data show CDR1 as SGHDT and CDR2 as YYEEEE. The junction had 4 bases not matched to a gene; V was cut back by 4 bases and J by 4 bases. The CDR3 spells CASSARTGGETQYF. DNA of the CDR3: TGTGCCAGCAGCGCCCGGACAGGGGGAGAGACCCAGTACTTC.

The genes are TRBV28 and TRBJ2-4; a possible D gene is TRBD2 (6 bases). Trimming shortened V by 4 bases and J by 9 bases, and 19 bases separated the two germline ends. The CDR3 has 15 residues. Germline-derived CDR1 and CDR2 are MDHEN and SYDVKM. The CDR3 spells CASSSLRDRRRIQYF. The CDR3 DNA follows: TGTGCCAGCAGTTCGCTGCGGGACCGAAGGCGCATTCAGTACTTC.

The CDR3 nucleotides are TGTGCCAGCAGCTCGCCCTTAGAGACAGTCGGATATGGCTACACCTTC. Translated: CASSSPLETVGYGYTF. The chain joins TRBV5-6 to TRBJ1-2; weak D call: TRBD1 (5 bases). CDR3 size: 16 residues. CDR1 is SGHDT and CDR2 is YYEEEE in the germline V gene. Trimming stripped 3 bases from V and 5 bases from J, with 20 bases between.

This chain joins TRBV2 and TRBJ2-7, with D tentatively TRBD1 or TRBD2 (5 bases each). V was shortened by 6 bases and J by 0 bases, with 9 bases between the two germline ends. Per germline, CDR1 SNHLY and CDR2 FYNNEI. The length of the CDR3 is 13 residues. The CDR3 here is CASSRDDSYEQYF. The CDR3 DNA sequence: TGTGCCAGCAGCCGGGACGACTCCTACGAGCAGTACTTC.

The chain links TRBV18 to TRBJ2-7; D is tentatively TRBD1 or TRBD2 (5 bases each). Trimming removed 8 bases at V and 6 bases at J, with 17 bases between. The CDR3 runs to 13 residues. From germline, CDR1 is KGHSH and CDR2 LQKENI. The DNA for the CDR3 is TGTGCCAGCGACTTAGGGGCGGGCTCCGAGCAGTACTTC. Its translation is CASDLGAGSEQYF.

The chain couples TRBV28 to TRBJ1-5, with 7 nucleotides matching TRBD1. The germline gives CDR1 MDHEN, CDR2 SYDVKM. This CDR3 has 16 amino acids. V trimming: 7 bases; J trimming: 5 bases; junction bases outside the gene matches: 14. The CDR3 DNA is TGTGCCAGCAAATCGTCCTCAGGGGGACGTCATCAGCCCCAGCATTTT. Residues: CASKSSSGGRHQPQHF.

This chain connects TRBV6-5 to TRBJ2-1, with 12 bases identical to TRBD2. Germline CDR1 is MNHEY and CDR2 is SVGAGI. V shed 4 bases and J 3 bases; nucleotides not matched to a gene: 4. The CDR3 is 16 amino acids. The CDR3 DNA reads TGTGCCAGCAGTTCCTGGACTAGCGGGATCTACAATGAGCAGTTCTTC. Protein product: CASSSWTSGIYNEQFF.

This chain connects TRBV2 to TRBJ2-7; 7 bases line up with TRBD2. Germline CDR1 reads SNHLY; CDR2 reads FYNNEI. Trimming took 7 bases from V and 7 from J; bases not matched to a gene: 7. The CDR3 sequence is 12 residues long. The CDR3 coding sequence is TGTGCCAGCAACCCTGGGGGAGGGGAGCAGTACTTC. Translating gives CASNPGGGEQYF.

V and J are TRBV28 and TRBJ1-4; a possible D gene is TRBD1 (5 bases). This CDR3 spans 15 amino acids. Trimming removed 7 bases from V and 5 bases from J, with 17 bases in between. Germline-derived CDR1 and CDR2 are MDHEN and SYDVKM. CDR3 loop: CASTPSTRGNEKLFF. CDR3 DNA: TGTGCCAGCACCCCCTCAACGAGGGGAAATGAAAAACTGTTTTTT.